Reported below is one TCR beta chain. Its target is not known. This entry comes from a study of T cell responses to AZD1222 COVID-19 vaccine. Study-wide results and limits: Possibly, clonal diversity was underestimated; donors were largely white British and included more females. The study found vaccine-associated CD4 TCRs spanning spike, dominant at 160-218 and 743-854.

The assay was immunoSEQ multiplex PCR, and TCRdb's table has in-frame clones only and misses some. In the table there are roughly 130,000 clones, approximately 88% of which are singletons. V dropped 6 bases and J dropped 5 bases, with 18 bases sitting between them. Germline CDR1 reads SGHRS; CDR2 reads YFSETQ. The CDR3 is 14 amino acids. The chain carries TRBV5-1 and TRBJ2-7; D is undetermined. The TCR sequence derives from an adult in good health. This sample comprised peripheral blood, obtained on day 0 of MenACWY control vaccination. CDR3 amino acids: CASTPEPASHEQYF. The CDR3 region has the DNA TGCGCCAGCACCCCGGAGCCGGCGTCCCACGAGCAGTACTTC.